The 22 T cell receptor beta chains listed next were all sequenced from one sample in a study of control samples from healthy donors and cancer patients. The data were produced by immunoSEQ multiplex PCR, yet TCRdb's version contains in-frame clones alone and is incomplete. Of fewer than 250,000 clones in the sample, about 91% are singletons; the top ten hold less than 2%. The sample was blood. The source of these receptors is a man under 40 in good health.

The rearrangement uses TRBV3-1 (or the pseudogene TRBV3-2) and TRBJ1-3; D not resolved. V dropped 4 bases and J dropped 0 bases, with 10 bases sitting between them. The V gene's germline CDR1 is LGHDT and CDR2 YNNKEL (reference sequence). The CDR3 contains 15 residues. The CDR3 DNA follows: TGTGCCAGCAGCCCCCAGTGGAGCTCTGGAAACACCATATATTTT. As protein: CASSPQWSSGNTIYF.

A note on this clone: The same CDR3 can be traced to other DNA sequences in this sample. The J gene is TRBJ2-3, the V gene TRBV7-9; unclear D gene. This CDR3 is 15 amino acids long. V lost 1 base, J lost 0 bases, and 8 bases lay in between. Germline V gene lookup returns CDR1 SEHNR and CDR2 FQNEAQ (reference sequence). CDR3: CASSLVLGSTDTQYF. In DNA form, the CDR3 reads TGTGCCAGCAGCTTAGTTTTAGGTAGCACAGATACGCAGTATTTT.

The V gene is TRBV4-1, the J gene TRBJ1-1; D is undetermined. CDR3 length: 13 amino acids. Germline CDR1 is MGHRA and CDR2 is YSYEKL. Trimming took 0 bases from V and 5 from J, leaving 7 bases between them. In DNA, the CDR3 is TGCGCCAGCAGCCAAGAATGGGAGACTGAAGCTTTCTTT. Translated, it gives CASSQEWETEAFF.

Here the CDR3 DNA reads TGTGCCAGCAGCCAAAAAACAGGGACTGGGGCCAACGTCCTGACTTTC. Amino acid sequence: CASSQKTGTGANVLTF. V and J are TRBV3-1 (or the pseudogene TRBV3-2) and TRBJ2-6; D may be TRBD1 (6 bases). CDR1 and CDR2 (germline): LGHDT, YNNKEL (reference sequence). The CDR3 is 16 residues long. Trimming pared 2 bases from V and 2 bases from J, leaving 10 bases between.

J is TRBJ1-6 and V is TRBV28; D call uncertain. This CDR3 has 12 residues. V was pared by 6 bases and J by 14 bases, with 14 bases between. From germline, CDR1 is MDHEN and CDR2 SYDVKM. CDR3 residues: CASSSDASALHF. In DNA form, the CDR3 reads TGTGCCAGCAGCTCCGACGCATCGGCCCTCCACTTT.

V gene TRBV7-2 combines with J gene TRBJ1-4; no clear D gene. This CDR3 has 16 residues. Germline V gene sequence: CDR1 SGHTA, CDR2 FQGNSA. Trimming pared 1 base from V and 5 bases from J, leaving 14 bases between. The DNA for the CDR3 is TGTGCCAGCAGCTTAGTGAAAACAGCCAAGAATGAAAAACTGTTTTTT. Translated: CASSLVKTAKNEKLFF.

The chain uses TRBV11-2 and TRBJ2-1; 10 bases line up with TRBD2. In germline, CDR1 is SGHAT, CDR2 FQNNGV. The CDR3 loop spans 17 amino acids. The V segment lost 6 bases and the J segment 7 bases; nucleotides outside the gene matches: 15. The CDR3 region has the DNA TGTGCCAGCAGTCAAAAAACGACTAGCGGGCCGAGGAATGAGCAGTTCTTC. As protein: CASSQKTTSGPRNEQFF. The variable domain in full, completed from reference TRBV11-2 and TRBJ2-1, reads EAGVAQSPRYKIIEKRQSVAFWCNPISGHATLYWYQQILGQGPKLLIQFQNNGVVDDSQLPKDRFSAERLKGVDSTLKIQPAKLEDSAVYLCASSQKTTSGPRNEQFFGPGTRLTVL.

The genes are TRBV20-1 and TRBJ1-4; D is perhaps TRBD1 (6 bases). This CDR3 comprises 14 residues. Trimming shortened V by 3 bases and J by 2 bases, and 10 bases separated the two germline ends. Germline CDR1 and CDR2: DFQATT and SNEGSKA (reference sequence). As DNA, the CDR3 is TGCAGTGCTAGTGGGGGGCTCACTAATGAAAAACTGTTTTTT. Translated, it gives CSASGGLTNEKLFF.

On this clone: Other DNA sequences in the same sample also yield this CDR3. The V and J genes are TRBV6-4 and TRBJ1-1; 7 bases agree with TRBD1. Germline assignment: CDR1 MRHNA and CDR2 SNTAGT. This CDR3 has 14 residues. J gave up 4 bases and V 2 bases, and 4 bases lay outside the gene matches. CDR3 coding DNA: TGTGCCAGCAGTGACACCGACAGGGCCACTGAAGCTTTCTTT. This gives the protein CASSDTDRATEAFF.

This chain uses TRBV30 with TRBJ2-3, with TRBD2 identical over 14 bases. The CDR3 is 16 amino acids. The junction had 4 bases not matched to a gene; V was cut back by 2 bases and J by 3 bases. The germline CDR1 and CDR2 sequences are GTSNPN and SVGIG (reference sequence). The CDR3 here is CAWSTGTSGGTDTQYF. In DNA, the CDR3 is TGTGCCTGGAGTACCGGGACTAGCGGGGGAACAGATACGCAGTATTTT.

V gene TRBV7-8 combines with J gene TRBJ2-7; D unresolved. The CDR3 runs to 15 residues. CDR1 is SGHVS, CDR2 FQNEAQ, per germline. Trimming pared 1 base from V and 5 bases from J, leaving 15 bases between. DNA of the CDR3: TGTGCCAGCAGCTTAGGGTGGCCTGGTCGAGACGAGCAGTACTTC. It translates to CASSLGWPGRDEQYF.

V usage is TRBV2 and J usage is TRBJ2-7, with D unresolved. The V end lost 7 bases, the J end lost 3 bases, and 13 bases lay between the germline ends. The CDR3 totals 13 residues. In germline, CDR1 is SNHLY, CDR2 FYNNEI. The CDR3 protein is CASTGRSDYEQYF. CDR3 DNA: TGTGCCAGCACCGGTCGATCTGACTACGAGCAGTACTTC.

This chain links TRBV19 with TRBJ2-7; D remains ambiguous. Looked up from germline, CDR1 is LNHDA and CDR2 is SQIVND (reference sequence). This CDR3 is 13 amino acids long. Trimming cost V 6 bases and J 3 bases, with 12 bases left between them. The CDR3 sequence: CASRKDANYEQYF. The CDR3 nucleotides read TGTGCCAGTAGAAAGGACGCTAACTACGAGCAGTACTTC.

This clone was detected only once. This chain connects TRBV5-6 to TRBJ1-6; D remains unclear. Germline CDR1 reads SGHDT; CDR2 reads YYEEEE. The CDR3 is 13 residues long. Trimming removed 4 bases at V and 8 bases at J, with 10 bases between. The chain's CDR3 is CASSPRGDSPLHF. As DNA, the CDR3 is TGTGCCAGCAGCCCCCGCGGGGATTCACCCCTCCACTTT. Filled out from reference TRBV5-6 and TRBJ1-6, the complete variable domain reads DAGVTQSPTHLIKTRGQQVTLRCSPKSGHDTVSWYQQALGQGPQFIFQYYEEEERQRGNFPDRFSGHQFPNYSSELNVNALLLGDSALYLCASSPRGDSPLHFGNGTRLTVT.

This chain links TRBV6-5 with TRBJ1-2; no clear D gene. The V gene's germline CDR1 is MNHEY and CDR2 SVGAGI. CDR3 length: 12 residues. V lost 6 bases and J 3 bases, leaving 8 bases between the germline ends. In DNA form, the CDR3 reads TGTGCCAGCAGCGAGTCTTACTATGGCTACACCTTC. Amino acids: CASSESYYGYTF.

This chain connects TRBV10-3 to TRBJ1-4; perhaps TRBD1 as D (6 bases). V was clipped by 4 bases and J by 0 bases, with 18 bases between them. Looked up from germline, CDR1 is ENHRY and CDR2 is SYGVKD. The CDR3 length is 18 residues. Here the CDR3 reads CAISGNRVGSATNEKLFF. The CDR3 nucleotides read TGTGCCATCAGTGGCAACAGGGTAGGGAGTGCAACTAATGAAAAACTGTTTTTT.

The chain uses TRBV12-5 and TRBJ1-5; 7 nucleotides match TRBD1. The junction had 15 bases not matched to a gene; V was cut back by 6 bases and J by 7 bases. CDR1 is LGHNT and CDR2 is FRNRAP in the germline V gene. The CDR3 loop spans 16 amino acids. CDR3 loop: CASGPSDREGQQPQHF. The CDR3 DNA reads as TGTGCTAGTGGCCCTAGTGACAGGGAAGGGCAGCAGCCCCAGCATTTT. The whole variable domain, remainder taken from reference TRBV12-5 and TRBJ1-5, is DARVTQTPRHKVTEMGQEVTMRCQPILGHNTVFWYRQTMMQGLELLAYFRNRAPLDDSGMPKDRFSAEMPDATLATLKIQPSEPRDSAVYFCASGPSDREGQQPQHFGDGTRLSIL.

The genes are TRBV3-1 (or the pseudogene TRBV3-2) and TRBJ1-2; D is unclear. Deletions cut 0 bases from V and 7 bases from J, with 12 bases between. The germline V gene encodes CDR1 LGHDT and CDR2 YNNKEL (reference sequence). The CDR3 is 14 amino acids. CDR3 loop: CASSQDHEGVGYTF. CDR3 nucleotides: TGTGCCAGCAGCCAAGATCACGAGGGAGTTGGCTACACCTTC.

The gene calls are TRBV5-6 and TRBJ2-1; D is unresolved. Trimming took off 4 bases at V and 4 bases at J, with 3 bases between the two ends. In germline, CDR1 is SGHDT, CDR2 YYEEEE. The CDR3 is 11 amino acids. CDR3 residues: CASSRYNEQFF. Written as DNA, the CDR3 is TGTGCCAGCAGCCGGTACAATGAGCAGTTCTTC.

CDR3 nucleotides: TGTGCCAGCAGTGAAGTTGTAGGGCGGGGCTACACCTTC. As protein: CASSEVVGRGYTF. The chain is built from TRBV6-1 and TRBJ1-2; D remains unclear. V lost 1 base to trimming and J lost 8 bases, with 11 bases between them. CDR3 length: 13 amino acids. CDR1 and CDR2 from the germline V gene are MNHNS and SASEGT.

The V gene is TRBV5-6, the J gene TRBJ1-2; TRBD1 aligns across 8 bases. V lost 0 bases to trimming and J lost 7 bases; unmatched junction nucleotides: 8. Germline CDR1 and CDR2: SGHDT and YYEEEE. The CDR3 totals 15 residues. CDR3 DNA sequence: TGTGCCAGCAGCTTGGGGTGGCAGGGGGCCCGTGGCTACACCTTC. Amino acids: CASSLGWQGARGYTF.

The chain uses TRBV12-3 or TRBV12-4 and TRBJ1-1, with 7 nucleotides matching TRBD1. The CDR3 is 12 amino acids. V shed 10 bases, J shed 1 base, and the junction held 3 bases outside the gene matches. The CDR3 DNA is TGTGCCACGGGACAGCCGAACACTGAAGCTTTCTTT. This gives the protein CATGQPNTEAFF.